Sequencing of this T cell receptor beta chain was carried out in a study of blood T cells in healthy people across ages. Study-level findings and limits: Compared with aged donors, long-lived donors showed fewer expanded clones, suggesting selection.

The CDR3 spans 12 residues. Germline V gene lookup returns CDR1 SGHTA and CDR2 FQGNSA. The V end was cut by 2 bases, the J end by 13 bases, with 9 bases between. The table lists this clonotype with a few counts. Its target is not known. The use of a sample-barcoded 5' primer and a J-beta primer mix characterized a second PCR of roughly 7 to 11 cycles. Samples each returned at least 2.5 million CDR3-containing paired-end reads. MiXCR, applied by TCRdb to the 5' RACE reads, yields one record per CDR3 protein. The sample has 1 million or so distinct CDR3 sequences, approximately 25% seen once. The data also belong to a second study, concerning T cells of mothers and their children. That source notes: Samples were provided by three healthy Caucasian mothers and their six children.

The source material was blood. The chain links TRBV7-2 to TRBJ1-6; TRBD1 is a possible D gene (6 bases). This clonotype was obtained from a girl aged 2 to 10 in good health. The CDR3 loop reads CASSLQGIPLHF. The CDR3 coding sequence is TGTGCCAGCAGCTTACAGGGGATTCCCCTCCACTTT.